The text below deals with one TCR beta chain. Its antigen is not known. UMIs that included a 6-nucleotide sample barcode were added by template switching, which took place during cDNA synthesis. Two rounds of nested PCR, of about 16 and 10 cycles, were run on TCRalpha and TCRbeta cDNA. TCRdb re-called the 5' RACE reads and shows each CDR3 protein once, DNA omitted. Its clone listing holds 330,000 or so distinct CDR3 sequences. These data originate in a study of monozygotic twins with inflammatory bowel disease. Findings and limits, study-wide: The authors found no support for a single strong IBD-associated signal or clonotype. Reduced clonotype sharing with other individuals was observed in IBD patients relative to healthy twins, especially with disease activity.

CDR3 size: 15 residues. The chain has TRBV12-3 or TRBV12-4 and TRBJ1-5; TCRdb indicates TRBD1, and absent DNA this call remains unverified. This sequence originates from a human donor with ulcerative colitis or Crohn's disease, or a healthy co-twin of an affected twin (not recorded which). The sequencing sample was made of blood. This CDR3 is CASKRQMLSNQPQHF.